This TCR beta chain was obtained from a study of cytomegalovirus exposure and HLA in healthy donors. Overall study findings and caveats: A later analysis found common viral pathogens apparently linked to several of the most significant clusters. Most observed TCR sequences were rare, whereas some public TCRs were detected in many donors.

V gave up 3 bases and J gave up 0 bases, with 9 bases separating them. Germline V lookup: CDR1 SGHKS, CDR2 YYEKEE (reference sequence). This CDR3 has 15 residues. PCR involved 60 Vbeta and 13 Jbeta primers. Produced via immunoSEQ multiplex PCR; TCRdb's table is partial and in-frame only. In the table there are about 63,000 clones, roughly two thirds of which are singletons. Of note for this clone: The antigen remains undetermined.

The chain combines TRBV5-5 with TRBJ1-4; no reliable D call. Input material: PBMCs. The TCR sequence derives from a man in his fifties in good health and CMV-seronegative. Written as DNA, the CDR3 is TGTGCCAGCAGCTCACCCGGGGCAACTAATGAAAAACTGTTTTTT. As protein: CASSSPGATNEKLFF.